This record concerns one TCR beta chain sequence. Original methodology: Amplification of reference gene primers provided the estimated nucleated cell counts. Method: immunoSEQ multiplex PCR; TCRdb's copy keeps in-frame clones and lacks some. D and trimming come from the DNA, and the V and J calls and clone size come from that table. Among just under 350,000 clones listed, around 80% were seen once. This sample is drawn from a study of blood T cell repertoires in COVID-19. As for the study in general: The origin of the acute and convalescent COVID-19 samples was the United States, Italy and Spain.

The CDR3 spans 13 residues. Germline V gives CDR1 LNHDA, CDR2 SQIVND (reference sequence). The germline V and J ends were trimmed by 8 bases and 1 base, with 8 bases remaining between them. V and J are TRBV19 and TRBJ2-2, with D perhaps matching TRBD1 (6 bases). Sequences were obtained from peripheral blood. The TCR sequence derives from a man aged 25-45 years with active or convalescent COVID-19. The CDR3: CASHRVNTGELFF. The CDR3 coding sequence is TGTGCCAGTCACAGGGTGAACACCGGGGAGCTGTTTTTT. The variable domain in full, completed from reference TRBV19 and TRBJ2-2, reads DGGITQSPKYLFRKEGQNVTLSCEQNLNHDAMYWYRQDPGQGLRLIYYSQIVNDFQKGDIAEGYSVSREKKESFPLTVTSAQKNPTAFYLCASHRVNTGELFFGEGSRLTVL.